This record looks at one TCR beta chain sequence and its context. This entry comes from a study of blood T cell repertoires in COVID-19. Study overall: T cells, B-cell-depleted T cells, or PBMCs supplied cDNA or gDNA.

The CDR3 extends over 11 amino acids. The V gene's germline CDR1 is LGHDT and CDR2 YNNKEL (reference sequence). The V end lost 8 bases, the J end lost 11 bases, and 15 bases lay between the germline ends. Original handling: Reference gene primers were amplified, and this amplification served to estimate nucleated cell counts. Data came from immunoSEQ multiplex PCR; TCRdb stores just in-frame clones and leaves some out. V and J calls and clone size come straight from that table; D and trimming were deduced from the DNA. The sample records under 140,000 clones, 70% to 80% being singletons. The receptor comes from a woman aged 55-70 years with acute or convalescent COVID-19. The chain employs TRBV3-1 (or the pseudogene TRBV3-2) and TRBJ1-1; no clear D. The specimen was peripheral blood. The CDR3 nucleotides are TGTGCCAGCGGTATGGAGGGCGCGGCTTTCTTT. It yields the protein CASGMEGAAFF.